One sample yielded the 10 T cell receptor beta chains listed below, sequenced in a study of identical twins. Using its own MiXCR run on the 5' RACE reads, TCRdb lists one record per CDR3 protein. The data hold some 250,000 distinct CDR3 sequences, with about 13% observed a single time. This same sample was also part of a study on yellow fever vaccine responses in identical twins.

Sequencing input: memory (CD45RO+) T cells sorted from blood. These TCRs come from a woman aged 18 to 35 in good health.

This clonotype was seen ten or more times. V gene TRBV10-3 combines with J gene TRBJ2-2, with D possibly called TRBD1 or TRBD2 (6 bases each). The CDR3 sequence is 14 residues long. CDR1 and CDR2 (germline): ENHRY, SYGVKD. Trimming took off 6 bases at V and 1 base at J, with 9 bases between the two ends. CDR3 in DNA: TGTGCCATCAGGGGGGGACAGAACACCGGGGAGCTGTTTTTT. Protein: CAIRGGQNTGELFF.

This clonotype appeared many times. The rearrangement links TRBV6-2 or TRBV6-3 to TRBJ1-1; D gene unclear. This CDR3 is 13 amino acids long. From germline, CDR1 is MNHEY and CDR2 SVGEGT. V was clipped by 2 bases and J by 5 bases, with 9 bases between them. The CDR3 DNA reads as TGTGCCAGCAGTTACCAGGCAGTTACTGAAGCTTTCTTT. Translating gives CASSYQAVTEAFF.

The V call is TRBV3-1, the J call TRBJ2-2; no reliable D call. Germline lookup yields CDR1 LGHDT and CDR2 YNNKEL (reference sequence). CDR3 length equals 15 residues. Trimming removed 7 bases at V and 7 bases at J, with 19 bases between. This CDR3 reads CASTYLSSRGGELFF. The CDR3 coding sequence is TGTGCCAGCACCTACTTGTCCAGTCGTGGCGGGGAGCTGTTTTTT. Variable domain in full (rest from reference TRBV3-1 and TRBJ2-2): DTAVSQTPKYLVTQMGNDKSIKCEQNLGHDTMYWYKQDSKKFLKIMFSYNNKELIINETVPNRFSPKSPDKAHLNLHINSLELGDSAVYFCASTYLSSRGGELFFGEGSRLTVL.

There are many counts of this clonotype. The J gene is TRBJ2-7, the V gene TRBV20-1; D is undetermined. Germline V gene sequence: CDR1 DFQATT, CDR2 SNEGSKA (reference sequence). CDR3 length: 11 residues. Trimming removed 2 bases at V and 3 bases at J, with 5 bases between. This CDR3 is CSARSRYEQYF. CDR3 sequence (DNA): TGCAGTGCTAGATCCCGCTACGAGCAGTACTTC.

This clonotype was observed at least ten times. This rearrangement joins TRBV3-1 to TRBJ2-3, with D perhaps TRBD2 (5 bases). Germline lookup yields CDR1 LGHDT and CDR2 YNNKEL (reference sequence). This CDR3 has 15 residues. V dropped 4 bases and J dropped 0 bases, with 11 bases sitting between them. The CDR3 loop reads CASSPGFDSTDTQYF. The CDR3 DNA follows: TGTGCCAGCAGCCCGGGGTTCGACAGCACAGATACGCAGTATTTT.

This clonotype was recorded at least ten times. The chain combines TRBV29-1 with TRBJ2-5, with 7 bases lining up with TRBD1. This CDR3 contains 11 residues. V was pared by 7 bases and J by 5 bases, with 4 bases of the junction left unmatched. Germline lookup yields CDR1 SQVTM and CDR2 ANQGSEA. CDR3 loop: CSADRDETQYF. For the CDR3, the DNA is TGCAGCGCAGACAGGGATGAGACCCAGTACTTC.

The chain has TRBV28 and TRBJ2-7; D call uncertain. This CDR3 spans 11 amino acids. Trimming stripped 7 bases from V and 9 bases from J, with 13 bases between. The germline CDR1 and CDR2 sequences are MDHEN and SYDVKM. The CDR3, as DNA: TGTGCCAGCACCGACCTTGTTCGGCAGTACTTC. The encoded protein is CASTDLVRQYF.

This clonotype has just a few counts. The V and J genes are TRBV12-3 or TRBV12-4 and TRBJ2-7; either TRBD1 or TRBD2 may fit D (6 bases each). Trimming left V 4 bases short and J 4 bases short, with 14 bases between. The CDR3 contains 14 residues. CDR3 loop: CASSSLGGPYEQYF. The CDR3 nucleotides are TGTGCCAGCAGTTCGTTGGGGGGCCCTTACGAGCAGTACTTC.

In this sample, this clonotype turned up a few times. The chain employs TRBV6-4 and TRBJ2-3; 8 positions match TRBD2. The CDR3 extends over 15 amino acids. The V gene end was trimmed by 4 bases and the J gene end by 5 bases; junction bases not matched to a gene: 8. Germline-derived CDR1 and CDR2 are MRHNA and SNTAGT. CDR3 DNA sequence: TGTGCCAGCAGTGTGCTAGCGGGCACTGGAGATACGCAGTATTTT. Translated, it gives CASSVLAGTGDTQYF.

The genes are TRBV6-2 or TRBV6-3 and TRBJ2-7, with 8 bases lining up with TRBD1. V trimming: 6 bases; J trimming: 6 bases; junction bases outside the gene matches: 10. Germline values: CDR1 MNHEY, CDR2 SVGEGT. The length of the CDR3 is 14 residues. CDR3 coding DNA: TGTGCCAGCAGAGAGGACAGGGAGGAACGCGAGCAGTACTTC. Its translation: CASREDREEREQYF.